These T cell receptor beta chains were read from a single sample in a study of CD8 T cells in ankylosing spondylitis. MiXCR, run by TCRdb on the 5' RACE reads, gives a single entry per CDR3 protein. In the table there are about 300,000 distinct CDR3 sequences, about 9.9% of which are singletons. The sample taken for sequencing was blood, either unsorted or a sorted T cell fraction (not recorded which). These receptor sequences come from a female donor with ankylosing spondylitis or in good health (not recorded which). CDR3s include the opening cysteine and the closing phenylalanine or tryptophan. The size entry is marked missing in some rows and otherwise reads once, few, many or a size class.

v_gene,j_gene,abundance,CDR3aa
TRBV20-1,TRBJ2-2,many,CSALEGQGAAGELFF
TRBV5-1,TRBJ1-4,NA,CASSPGQLYEKLFF
TRBV5-1,TRBJ2-1,many,CASSLEVAGGWNEQFF
TRBV20-1,TRBJ1-5,many,CSASKSPASNQPQHF
TRBV10-3,TRBJ1-5,many,CAISPGRDNQPQHF
TRBV20-1,TRBJ2-5,many,CSARTRNQETQYF
TRBV28,TRBJ2-5,few,CASSSHGRARETQYF
TRBV7-2,TRBJ2-3,many,CASRRTDTQYF
TRBV10-3,TRBJ1-5,NA,CAISESSTGIHPQHF
TRBV10-3,TRBJ2-7,once,CAISEPPGLILGEQYF
TRBV28,TRBJ2-7,NA,CASEVGTSGSRYEQYF
TRBV11-2,TRBJ1-6,many,CASSAEGGVSPLHF
TRBV20-1,TRBJ2-3,many,CSAMGLALTDTQYF
TRBV28,TRBJ1-1,many,CASWGVGGLETEAFF
TRBV18,TRBJ2-7,few,CASSRDRGNEQYF
TRBV5-1,TRBJ1-3,many,CASSLSFTGGGGNTIYF
TRBV20-1,TRBJ2-1,few,CSARIPARNSYNEQFF
TRBV4-3,TRBJ1-5,many,CASSQDNDQPQHF
TRBV20-1,TRBJ2-1,many,CSADFSGRAMGYEQFF
TRBV13,TRBJ2-3,few,CASSVQGAGTDTQYF
TRBV7-2,TRBJ2-7,many,CASSARQGNFEQYF
TRBV5-1,TRBJ1-1,many,CASSSLQDTEAFF
TRBV5-1,TRBJ1-3,many,CASSSAGGVSSSGNTIYF
TRBV20-1,TRBJ2-2,many,CSARVGWGAGELFF
TRBV5-1,TRBJ2-3,NA,CASSLQGPSFGDTQYF
TRBV28,TRBJ2-1,large,CASSSGDLAYNEQFF
TRBV5-5,TRBJ1-6,few,CASSLEGRVSPLHF
TRBV7-2,TRBJ1-3,few,CASSPVGGTKRGDTIYF
TRBV3-1,TRBJ2-1,many,CASSQEGAGAYNEQFF
TRBV10-3,TRBJ2-2,many,CAIMAVNTGELFF
TRBV12-3/TRBV12-4,TRBJ2-7,many,CASSLLGQGVEQYF
TRBV20-1,TRBJ2-1,few,CSARRQGGYNEQFF
TRBV5-1,TRBJ2-5,many,CASSLTGQQETQYF
TRBV25-1,TRBJ2-4,few,CASSELDREGIQYF
TRBV5-1,TRBJ1-6,many,CASSPGGPNYNSPLHF
TRBV28,TRBJ2-7,many,CASSLDRGGYEQYF
TRBV12-3/TRBV12-4,TRBJ1-1,many,CASRQTGRAFF
TRBV7-3,TRBJ2-1,many,CASSLIPALAGANRYNEQFF
TRBV11-2,TRBJ2-3,NA,CASRPAGTGGTDTQYF
TRBV12-3/TRBV12-4,TRBJ2-3,few,CASSREGGAADTQYF
TRBV15,TRBJ2-2,many,CATSRGIQDTGELFF
TRBV28,TRBJ2-4,NA,CASSTNRQVRDIQYF
TRBV6-2/TRBV6-3,TRBJ2-7,many,CASRPLGGRIHEQYF
TRBV7-2,TRBJ2-7,many,CASSFGGYSLEQYF
TRBV5-1,TRBJ2-3,many,CASSPGNTQYF
TRBV5-1,TRBJ2-7,many,CASSFGTGASEQYF